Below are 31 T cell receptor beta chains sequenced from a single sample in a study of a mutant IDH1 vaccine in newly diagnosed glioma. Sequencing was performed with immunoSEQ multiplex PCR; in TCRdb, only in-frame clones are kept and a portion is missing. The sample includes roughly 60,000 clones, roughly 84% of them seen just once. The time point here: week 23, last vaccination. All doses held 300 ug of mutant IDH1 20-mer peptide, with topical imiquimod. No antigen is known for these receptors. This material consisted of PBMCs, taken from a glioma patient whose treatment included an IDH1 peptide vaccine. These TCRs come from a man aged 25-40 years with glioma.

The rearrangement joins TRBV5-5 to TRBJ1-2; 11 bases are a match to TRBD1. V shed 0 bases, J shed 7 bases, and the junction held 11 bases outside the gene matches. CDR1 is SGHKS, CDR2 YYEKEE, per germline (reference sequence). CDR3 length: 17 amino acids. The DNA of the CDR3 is TGTGCCAGCAGCTTGGGGGGACAGGGGGTCTTCGCTTCTGGCTACACCTTC. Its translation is CASSLGGQGVFASGYTF.

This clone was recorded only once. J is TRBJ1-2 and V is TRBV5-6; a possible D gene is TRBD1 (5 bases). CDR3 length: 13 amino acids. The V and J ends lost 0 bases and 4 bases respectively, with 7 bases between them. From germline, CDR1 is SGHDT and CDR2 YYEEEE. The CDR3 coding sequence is TGTGCCAGCAGCTTGGAAGGGGCCTATGGCTACACCTTC. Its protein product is CASSLEGAYGYTF. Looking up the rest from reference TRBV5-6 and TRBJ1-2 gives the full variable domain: DAGVTQSPTHLIKTRGQQVTLRCSPKSGHDTVSWYQQALGQGPQFIFQYYEEEERQRGNFPDRFSGHQFPNYSSELNVNALLLGDSALYLCASSLEGAYGYTFGSGTRLTVV.

The CDR3 region is CASSEEGLGRVAKNIQYF. In DNA form, the CDR3 reads TGTGCCAGCAGTGAAGAGGGTCTGGGGAGGGTAGCCAAAAACATTCAGTACTTC. The chain links TRBV6-1 to TRBJ2-4; 7 bases map to TRBD2. J was trimmed by 0 bases and V by 1 base; bases with no gene match: 9. The CDR3 length is 18 residues. Germline V gene data show CDR1 as MNHNS and CDR2 as SASEGT.

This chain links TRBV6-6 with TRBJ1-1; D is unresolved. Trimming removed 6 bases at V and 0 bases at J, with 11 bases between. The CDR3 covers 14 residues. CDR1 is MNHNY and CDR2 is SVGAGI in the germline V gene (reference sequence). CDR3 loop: CASSQGTVNTEAFF. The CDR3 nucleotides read TGTGCCAGCAGCCAAGGAACAGTGAACACTGAAGCTTTCTTT.

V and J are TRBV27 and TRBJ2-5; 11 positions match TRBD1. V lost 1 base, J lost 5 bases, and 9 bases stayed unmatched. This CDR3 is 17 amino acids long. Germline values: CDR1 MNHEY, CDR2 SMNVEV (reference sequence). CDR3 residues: CASSLFPPGTGGETQYF. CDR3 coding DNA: TGTGCCAGCAGTTTATTCCCCCCAGGGACAGGGGGGGAGACCCAGTACTTC.

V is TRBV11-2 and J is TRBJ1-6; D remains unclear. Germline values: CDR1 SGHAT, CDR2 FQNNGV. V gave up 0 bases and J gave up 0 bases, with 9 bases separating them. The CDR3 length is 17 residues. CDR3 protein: CASSLEGFSSYNSPLHF. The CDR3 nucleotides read TGTGCCAGCAGCTTAGAAGGCTTTAGCTCCTATAATTCACCCCTCCACTTT.

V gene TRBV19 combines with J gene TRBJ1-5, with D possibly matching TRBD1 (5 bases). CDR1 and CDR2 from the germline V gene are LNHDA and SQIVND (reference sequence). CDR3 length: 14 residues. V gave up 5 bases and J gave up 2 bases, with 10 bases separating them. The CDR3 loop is CASSQGVRNQPQHF. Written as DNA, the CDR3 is TGTGCCAGTAGTCAAGGGGTTCGCAATCAGCCCCAGCATTTT.

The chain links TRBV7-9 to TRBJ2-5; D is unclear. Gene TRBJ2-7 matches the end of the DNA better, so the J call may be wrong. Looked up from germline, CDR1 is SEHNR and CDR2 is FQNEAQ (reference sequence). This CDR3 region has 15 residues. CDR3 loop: CASTKPGDNSYEQYF. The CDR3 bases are TGTGCCAGCACCAAGCCAGGAGACAACTCCTACGAGCAGTACTTC.

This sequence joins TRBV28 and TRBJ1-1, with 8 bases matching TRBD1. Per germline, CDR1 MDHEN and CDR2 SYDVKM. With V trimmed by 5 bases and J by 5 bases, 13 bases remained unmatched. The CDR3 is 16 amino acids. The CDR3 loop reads CASSATGQGMVTEAFF. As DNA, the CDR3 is TGTGCCAGCAGTGCTACCGGACAGGGAATGGTGACTGAAGCTTTCTTT.

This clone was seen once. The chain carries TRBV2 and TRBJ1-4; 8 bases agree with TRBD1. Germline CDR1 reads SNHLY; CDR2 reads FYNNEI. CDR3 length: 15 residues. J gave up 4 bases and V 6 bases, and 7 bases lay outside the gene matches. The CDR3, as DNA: TGTGCCAGCAGGGTTAATGGACAGGGTAATGAAAAACTGTTTTTT. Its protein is CASRVNGQGNEKLFF.

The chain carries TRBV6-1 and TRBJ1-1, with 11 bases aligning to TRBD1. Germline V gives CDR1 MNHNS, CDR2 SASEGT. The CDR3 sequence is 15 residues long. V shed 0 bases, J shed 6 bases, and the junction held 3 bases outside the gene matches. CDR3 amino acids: CASSEAPGQGAEAFF. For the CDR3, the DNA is TGTGCCAGCAGTGAAGCGCCGGGACAGGGGGCTGAAGCTTTCTTT.

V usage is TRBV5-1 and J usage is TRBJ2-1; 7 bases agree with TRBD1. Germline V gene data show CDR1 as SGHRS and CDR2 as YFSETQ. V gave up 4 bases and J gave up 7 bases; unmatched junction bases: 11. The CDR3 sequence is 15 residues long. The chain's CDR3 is CASSPTGTGNNEQFF. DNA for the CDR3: TGCGCCAGCAGCCCGACAGGGACGGGTAATAATGAGCAGTTCTTC.

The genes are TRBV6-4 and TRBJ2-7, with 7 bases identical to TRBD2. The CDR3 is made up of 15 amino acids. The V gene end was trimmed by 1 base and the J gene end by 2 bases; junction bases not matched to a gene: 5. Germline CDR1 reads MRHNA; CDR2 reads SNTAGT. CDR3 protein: CASSDWTSLPYEQYF. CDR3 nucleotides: TGTGCCAGCAGTGACTGGACTAGTCTACCCTACGAGCAGTACTTC.

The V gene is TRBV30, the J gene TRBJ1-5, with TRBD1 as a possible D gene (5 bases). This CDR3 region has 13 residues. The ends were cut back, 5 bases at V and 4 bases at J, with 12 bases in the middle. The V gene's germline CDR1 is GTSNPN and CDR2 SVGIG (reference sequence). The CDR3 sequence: CAWSRQINQPQHF. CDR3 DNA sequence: TGTGCCTGGTCTAGACAGATAAATCAGCCCCAGCATTTT.

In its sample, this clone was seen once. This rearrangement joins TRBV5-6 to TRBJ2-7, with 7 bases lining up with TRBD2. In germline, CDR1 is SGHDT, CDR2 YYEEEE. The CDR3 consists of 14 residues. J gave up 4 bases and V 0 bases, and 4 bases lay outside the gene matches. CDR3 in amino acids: CASSLEAGPYEQYF. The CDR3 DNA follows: TGTGCCAGCAGCTTGGAAGCGGGACCTTACGAGCAGTACTTC.

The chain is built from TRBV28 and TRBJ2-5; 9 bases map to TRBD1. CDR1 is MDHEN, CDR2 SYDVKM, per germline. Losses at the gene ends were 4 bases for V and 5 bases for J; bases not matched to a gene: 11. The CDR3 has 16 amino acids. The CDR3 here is CASSSHPSDRGETQYF. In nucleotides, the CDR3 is TGTGCCAGCAGTTCCCACCCTTCCGACAGGGGGGAGACCCAGTACTTC.

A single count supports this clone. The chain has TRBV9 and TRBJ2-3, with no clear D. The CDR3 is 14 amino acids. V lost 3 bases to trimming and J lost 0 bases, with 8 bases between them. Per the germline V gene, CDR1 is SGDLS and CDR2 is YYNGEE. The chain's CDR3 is CASSARPSTDTQYF. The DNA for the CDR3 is TGTGCCAGCAGCGCCCGTCCTAGCACAGATACGCAGTATTTT.

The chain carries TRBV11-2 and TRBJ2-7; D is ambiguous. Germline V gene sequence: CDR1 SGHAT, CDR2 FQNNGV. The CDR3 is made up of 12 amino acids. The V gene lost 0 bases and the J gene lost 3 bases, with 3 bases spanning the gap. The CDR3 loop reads CASSLDRYEQYF. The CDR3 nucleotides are TGTGCCAGCAGCTTAGATCGCTACGAGCAGTACTTC.

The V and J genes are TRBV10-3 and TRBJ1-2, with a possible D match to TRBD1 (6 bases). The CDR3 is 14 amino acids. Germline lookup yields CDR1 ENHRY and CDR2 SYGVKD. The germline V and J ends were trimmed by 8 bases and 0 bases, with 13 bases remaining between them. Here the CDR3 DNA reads TGTGCCATCGGCGGGACACCTCCTAACTATGGCTACACCTTC. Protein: CAIGGTPPNYGYTF.

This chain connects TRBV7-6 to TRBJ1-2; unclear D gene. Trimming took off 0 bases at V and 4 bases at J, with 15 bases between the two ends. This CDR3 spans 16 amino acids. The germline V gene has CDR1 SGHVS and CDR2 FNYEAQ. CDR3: CASSLALRGSLYGYTF. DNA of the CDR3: TGTGCCAGCAGCTTAGCACTTCGCGGCAGTCTCTATGGCTACACCTTC.

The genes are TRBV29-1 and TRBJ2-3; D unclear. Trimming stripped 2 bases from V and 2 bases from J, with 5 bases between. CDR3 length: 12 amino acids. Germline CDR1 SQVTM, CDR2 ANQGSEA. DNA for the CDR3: TGCAGCGTTGAATTGACCACAGATACGCAGTATTTT. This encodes CSVELTTDTQYF.

Written as DNA, the CDR3 is TGTGCCAGCAGTGCCCCCCCGGGGGAAAAACTGTTTTTT. It yields the protein CASSAPPGEKLFF. The V call is TRBV6-1, the J call TRBJ1-4; D is unclear. This CDR3 spans 13 amino acids. The V end was cut by 4 bases, the J end by 8 bases, with 11 bases between. Germline values: CDR1 MNHNS, CDR2 SASEGT.

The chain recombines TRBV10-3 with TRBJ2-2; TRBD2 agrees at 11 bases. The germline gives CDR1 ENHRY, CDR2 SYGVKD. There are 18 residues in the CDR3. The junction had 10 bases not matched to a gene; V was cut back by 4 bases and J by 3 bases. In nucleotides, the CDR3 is TGTGCCATCAGTGCCCCGCTAGCGGGGGGACTATACACCGGGGAGCTGTTTTTT. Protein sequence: CAISAPLAGGLYTGELFF.

CDR3 amino acids: CASSELGTGKNEQFF. The DNA of the CDR3 is TGTGCCAGCAGTGAATTGGGGACAGGGAAGAATGAGCAGTTCTTC. This chain uses TRBV6-1 with TRBJ2-1; 9 bases line up with TRBD1. The CDR3 consists of 15 residues. J was trimmed by 7 bases and V by 2 bases; bases with no gene match: 6. Looked up from germline, CDR1 is MNHNS and CDR2 is SASEGT.

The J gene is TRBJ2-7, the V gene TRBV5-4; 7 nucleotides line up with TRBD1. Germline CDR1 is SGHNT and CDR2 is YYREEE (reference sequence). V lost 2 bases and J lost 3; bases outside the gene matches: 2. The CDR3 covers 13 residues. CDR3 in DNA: TGTGCCAGCAGCTTACAGGGGTTCTACGAGCAGTACTTC. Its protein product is CASSLQGFYEQYF.

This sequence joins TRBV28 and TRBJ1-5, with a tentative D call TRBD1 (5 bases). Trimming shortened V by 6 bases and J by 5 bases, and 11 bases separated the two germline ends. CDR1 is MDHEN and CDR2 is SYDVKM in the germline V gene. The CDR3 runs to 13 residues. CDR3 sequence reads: CASRREGDQPQHF. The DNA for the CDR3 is TGTGCCAGCAGAAGGGAAGGGGATCAGCCCCAGCATTTT.

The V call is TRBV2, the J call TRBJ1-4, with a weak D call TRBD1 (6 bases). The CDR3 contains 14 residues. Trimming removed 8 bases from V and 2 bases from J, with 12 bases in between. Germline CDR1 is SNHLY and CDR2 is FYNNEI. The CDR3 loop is CASLGGLTNEKLFF. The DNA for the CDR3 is TGTGCCAGCTTGGGGGGCCTCACTAATGAAAAACTGTTTTTT.

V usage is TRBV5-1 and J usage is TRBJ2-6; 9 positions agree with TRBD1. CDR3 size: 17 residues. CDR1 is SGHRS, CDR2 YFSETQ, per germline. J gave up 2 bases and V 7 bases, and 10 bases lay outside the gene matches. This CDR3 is CASGGTGSSPGANVLTF. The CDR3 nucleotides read TGCGCCAGCGGGGGGACAGGGTCAAGCCCTGGGGCCAACGTCCTGACTTTC.

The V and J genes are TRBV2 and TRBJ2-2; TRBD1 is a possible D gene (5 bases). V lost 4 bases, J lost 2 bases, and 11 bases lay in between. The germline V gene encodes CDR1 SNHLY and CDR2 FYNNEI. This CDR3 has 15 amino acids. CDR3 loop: CASSGVTENTGELFF. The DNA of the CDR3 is TGTGCCAGCAGTGGGGTGACAGAAAACACCGGGGAGCTGTTTTTT.

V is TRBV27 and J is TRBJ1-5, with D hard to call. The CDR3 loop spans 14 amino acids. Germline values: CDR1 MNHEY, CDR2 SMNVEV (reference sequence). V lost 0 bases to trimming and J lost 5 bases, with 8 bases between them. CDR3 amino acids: CASSLSLLDQPQHF. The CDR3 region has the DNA TGTGCCAGCAGTTTATCTCTCTTGGATCAGCCCCAGCATTTT.

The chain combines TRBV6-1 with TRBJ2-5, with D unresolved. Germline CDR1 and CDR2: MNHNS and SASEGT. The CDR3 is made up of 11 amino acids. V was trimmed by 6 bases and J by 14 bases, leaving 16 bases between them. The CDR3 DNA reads TGTGCCAGCAGAACCCTAGTGCTCGTATACTTC. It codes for CASRTLVLVYF.